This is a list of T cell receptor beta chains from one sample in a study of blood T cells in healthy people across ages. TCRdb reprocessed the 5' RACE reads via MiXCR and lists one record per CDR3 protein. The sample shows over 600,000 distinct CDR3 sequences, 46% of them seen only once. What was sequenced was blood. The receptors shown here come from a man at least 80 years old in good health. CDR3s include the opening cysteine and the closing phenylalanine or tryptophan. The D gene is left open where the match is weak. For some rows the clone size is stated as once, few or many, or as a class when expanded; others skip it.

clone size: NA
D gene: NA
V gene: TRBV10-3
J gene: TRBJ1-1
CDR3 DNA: TGTGCCATCAGTTCAATAGTGAACACTGAAGCTTTCTTT
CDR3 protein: CAISSIVNTEAFF

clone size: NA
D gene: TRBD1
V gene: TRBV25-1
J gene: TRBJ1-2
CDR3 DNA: TGTGCCAGCAGTGAAAGGCAGGGGGCTAACTATGGCTACACCTTC
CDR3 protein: CASSERQGANYGYTF

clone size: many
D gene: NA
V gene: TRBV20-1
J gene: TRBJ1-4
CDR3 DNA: TGCAGTGCTAGACGGGCAACTAATGAAAAACTGTTTTTT
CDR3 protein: CSARRATNEKLFF

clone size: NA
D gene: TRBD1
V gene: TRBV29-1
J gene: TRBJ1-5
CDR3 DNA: TGCAGCGGGATGACAGGGGCTAATAGCAATCAGCCCCAGCATTTT
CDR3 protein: CSGMTGANSNQPQHF

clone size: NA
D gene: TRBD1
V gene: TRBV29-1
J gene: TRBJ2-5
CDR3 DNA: TGCAGCGGGGGACAGGTAAATGTGCAGTACTTC
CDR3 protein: CSGGQVNVQYF

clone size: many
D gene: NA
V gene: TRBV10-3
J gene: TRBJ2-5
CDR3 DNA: TGTGCCATCAGCCAGAGTCGGGACGGAGAGACCCAGTACTTC
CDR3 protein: CAISQSRDGETQYF

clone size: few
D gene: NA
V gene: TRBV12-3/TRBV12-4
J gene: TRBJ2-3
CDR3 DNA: TGTGCCAGCGGATCTAGCACAGATACGCAGTATTTT
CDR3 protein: CASGSSTDTQYF

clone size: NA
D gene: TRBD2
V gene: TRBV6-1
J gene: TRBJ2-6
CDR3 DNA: TGTGCCAGCAGTCCCAGCCGAAGGGGACTAGCGGGAGGTGGGGCCAACGTCCTGACTTTC
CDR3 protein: CASSPSRRGLAGGGANVLTF

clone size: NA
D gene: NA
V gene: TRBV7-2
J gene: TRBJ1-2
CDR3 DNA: TGTGCCAGCAGCTTAGATTGGGGCGGCTACACCTTC
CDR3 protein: CASSLDWGGYTF

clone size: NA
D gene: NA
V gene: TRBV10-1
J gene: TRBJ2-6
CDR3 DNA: TGCGCCAGCAGTGGAAGTCGTCTCCCGGCCAACGTCCTGACTTTC
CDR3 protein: CASSGSRLPANVLTF

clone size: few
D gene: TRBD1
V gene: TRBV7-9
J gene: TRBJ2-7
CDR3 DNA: TGTGCCAGCAGCCCCGGGACAGACCCCTACGAGCAGTACTTC
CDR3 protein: CASSPGTDPYEQYF

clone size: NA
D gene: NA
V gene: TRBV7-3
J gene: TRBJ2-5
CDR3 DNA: TGTGCCAGCAGCTTAGGAACTAGCCTGGGGGAGACCCAGTACTTC
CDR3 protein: CASSLGTSLGETQYF

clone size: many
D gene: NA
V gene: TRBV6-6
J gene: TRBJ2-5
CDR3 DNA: TGTGCCAGCAGTACAAGCGAGGGGGGCCGGGAGACCCAGTACTTC
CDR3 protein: CASSTSEGGRETQYF

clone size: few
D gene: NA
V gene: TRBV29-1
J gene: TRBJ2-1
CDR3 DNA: TGCAGCGTTGAAGGGCCAAAACTCTCAAATTACAATGAGCAGTTCTTC
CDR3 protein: CSVEGPKLSNYNEQFF

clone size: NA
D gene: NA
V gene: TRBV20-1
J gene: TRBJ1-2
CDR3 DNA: TGCAGTCCGACAGGAAACTATGGCTACACCTTC
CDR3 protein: CSPTGNYGYTF

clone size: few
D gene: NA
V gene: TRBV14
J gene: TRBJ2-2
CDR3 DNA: TGTGCCAGCAGCCAAGTCGGCAGGGCCACCGGGGAGCTGTTTTTT
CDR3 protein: CASSQVGRATGELFF

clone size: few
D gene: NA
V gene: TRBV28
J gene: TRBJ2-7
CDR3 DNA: TGTGCCAGCAGAAAACAGGCCTCCTACGAGCAGTACTTC
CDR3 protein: CASRKQASYEQYF

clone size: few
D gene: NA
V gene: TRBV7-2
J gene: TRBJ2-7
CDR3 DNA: TGTGCCAGCACCCTGATATTAAACTCCTACGAGCAGTACTTC
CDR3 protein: CASTLILNSYEQYF

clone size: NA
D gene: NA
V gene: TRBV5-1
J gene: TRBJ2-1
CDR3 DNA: TGCGCCAGCGGTCGAATACAGGGCCCCTACAATGAGCAGTTCTTC
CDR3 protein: CASGRIQGPYNEQFF

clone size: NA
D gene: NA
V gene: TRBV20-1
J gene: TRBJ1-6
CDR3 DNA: TGCAGTGCTGACCGGCCCATGCCCTCACCCCTCCACTTT
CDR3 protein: CSADRPMPSPLHF

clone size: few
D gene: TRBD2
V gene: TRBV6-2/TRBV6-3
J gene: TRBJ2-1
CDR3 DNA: TGTGCCAGCAGGCTAGCGGGAGATAGGGATGAGCAGTTCTTC
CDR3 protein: CASRLAGDRDEQFF

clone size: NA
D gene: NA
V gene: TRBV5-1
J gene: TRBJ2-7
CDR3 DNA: TGCGCCAGCAGCTCCCCCTCACTAAGGGGGAGTTCGAGTAGCGCCTACAATGAGCAGTACTTC
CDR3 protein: CASSSPSLRGSSSSAYNEQYF

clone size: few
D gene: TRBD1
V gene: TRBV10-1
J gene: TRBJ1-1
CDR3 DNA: TGCGCTAGCAGTGATTGGGACAGGGGAGTCCCGGGCTTTCATACTGAAGCTTTCTTT
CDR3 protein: CASSDWDRGVPGFHTEAFF

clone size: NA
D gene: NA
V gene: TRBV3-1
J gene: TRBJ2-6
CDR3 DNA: TGTGCCAGCAGCCGAGGATTCCAGGGGTGGGGGGCCAACGTCCTGACTTTC
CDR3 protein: CASSRGFQGWGANVLTF

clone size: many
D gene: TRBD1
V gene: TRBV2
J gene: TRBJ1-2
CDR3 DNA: TGTGCCAGCAGGGACCGGGACAGGGGTACCGGGGGCTACACCTTC
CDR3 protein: CASRDRDRGTGGYTF

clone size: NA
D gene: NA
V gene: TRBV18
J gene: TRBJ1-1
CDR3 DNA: TGTGCCAGCTCACCGATAGGGAACACTGAAGCTTTCTTT
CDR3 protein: CASSPIGNTEAFF

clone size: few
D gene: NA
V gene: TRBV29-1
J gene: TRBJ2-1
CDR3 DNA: TGCAGCGTTATTCCCGGGCGGGATGAGCAGTTCTTC
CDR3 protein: CSVIPGRDEQFF

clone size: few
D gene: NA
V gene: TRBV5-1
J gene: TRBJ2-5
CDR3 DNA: TGCGCCAGCAGCTTGTGGTCGATGGAAGAGACCCAGTACTTC
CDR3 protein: CASSLWSMEETQYF

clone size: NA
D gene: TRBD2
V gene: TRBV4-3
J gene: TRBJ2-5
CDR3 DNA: TGCGCCAGCAGCCAAGAAAGCGGGGGGTACAATGAGCAGTACTTC
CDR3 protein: CASSQESGGYNEQYF

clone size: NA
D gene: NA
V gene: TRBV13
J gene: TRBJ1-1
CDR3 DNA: TGTGCCAGCAGCTCCTTCGGGGGAACCGGCGGCGGGAACACTGAAGCTTTCTTT
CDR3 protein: CASSSFGGTGGGNTEAFF

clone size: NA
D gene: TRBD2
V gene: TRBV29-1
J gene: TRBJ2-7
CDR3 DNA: TGCAGCGCTACTAGCGGTTTAACCTACGAGCAGTACTTC
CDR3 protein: CSATSGLTYEQYF

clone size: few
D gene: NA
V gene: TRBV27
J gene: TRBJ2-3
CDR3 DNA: TGTGCCAGCAGACGAACGAGCCGGGACACAGATACGCAGTATTTT
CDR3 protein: CASRRTSRDTDTQYF

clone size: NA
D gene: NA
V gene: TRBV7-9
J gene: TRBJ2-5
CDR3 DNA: TGTGCCAGCAGCAGCTCCTCGGGGTGGAATGAGCAGTACTTC
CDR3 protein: CASSSSSGWNEQYF

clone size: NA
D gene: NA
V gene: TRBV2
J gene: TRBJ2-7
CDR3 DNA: TGTGCCAGCAGACCGGGACCCGAGACCTACGAGCAGTACTTC
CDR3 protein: CASRPGPETYEQYF

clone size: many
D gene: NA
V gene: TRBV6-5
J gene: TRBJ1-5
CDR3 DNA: TGTGCCAGCAGGAGAACGACCCTCTACAATCAGCCCCAGCATTTT
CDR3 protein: CASRRTTLYNQPQHF

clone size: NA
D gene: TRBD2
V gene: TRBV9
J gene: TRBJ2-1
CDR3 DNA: TGTGCCAGCAGCGTAGGGGGAGGGCCGCAAAATGAGCAGTTCTTC
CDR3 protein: CASSVGGGPQNEQFF

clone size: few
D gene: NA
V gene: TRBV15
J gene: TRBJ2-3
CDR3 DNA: TGTGCCACCAGCAGTGACTACACAGATACGCAGTATTTT
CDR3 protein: CATSSDYTDTQYF

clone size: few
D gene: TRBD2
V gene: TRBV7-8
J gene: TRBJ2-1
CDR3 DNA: TGTGCCAGCAGCCCAGGGACTACTCAGGAGCAGTTCTTC
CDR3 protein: CASSPGTTQEQFF

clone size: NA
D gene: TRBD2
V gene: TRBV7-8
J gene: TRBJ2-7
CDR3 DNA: TGTGCCAGCAGCTTAAGGGGACTAGCGGACTACGAGCAGTACTTC
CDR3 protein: CASSLRGLADYEQYF

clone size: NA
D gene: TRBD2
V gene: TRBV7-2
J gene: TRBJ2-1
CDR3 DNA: TGTGCCAGCAGCTTAATCCCGGGACCAGCGGGATTTGGCAATGAGCAGTTCTTC
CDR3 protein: CASSLIPGPAGFGNEQFF

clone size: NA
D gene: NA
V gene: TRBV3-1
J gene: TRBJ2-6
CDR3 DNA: TGTGCCAGCAGCCAAGAAGCGGGGGCCAACGTCCTGACTTTC
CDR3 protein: CASSQEAGANVLTF

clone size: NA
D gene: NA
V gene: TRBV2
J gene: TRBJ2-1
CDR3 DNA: TGTGCCAGCAGTGTTGGTGGGAGTGCCTACAATGAGCAGTTCTTC
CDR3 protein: CASSVGGSAYNEQFF

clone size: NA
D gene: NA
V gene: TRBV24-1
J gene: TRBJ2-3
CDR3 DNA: TGTGCCACCAGTGATTCCCAGTACAGCACAGATACGCAGTATTTT
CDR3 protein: CATSDSQYSTDTQYF

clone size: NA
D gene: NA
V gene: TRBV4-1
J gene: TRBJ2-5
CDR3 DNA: TGCGCCAGCAGCCAAGGAGTCAGTCAAGAGACCCAGTACTTC
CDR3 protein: CASSQGVSQETQYF

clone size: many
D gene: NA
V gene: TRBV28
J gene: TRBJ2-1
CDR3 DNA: TGTGCCAGCACCCCGGTACTAGTCTCCTACAATGAGCAGTTCTTC
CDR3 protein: CASTPVLVSYNEQFF

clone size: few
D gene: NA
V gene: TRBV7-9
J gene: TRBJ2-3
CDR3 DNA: TGTGCCAGCAGCACCCGGGACCGACACACAGATACGCAGTATTTT
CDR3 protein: CASSTRDRHTDTQYF

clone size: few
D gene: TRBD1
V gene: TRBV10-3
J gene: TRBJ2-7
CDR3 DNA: TGTGCCATCACCGAAGGGACAGGGGAGAATGAGCAGTACTTC
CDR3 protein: CAITEGTGENEQYF

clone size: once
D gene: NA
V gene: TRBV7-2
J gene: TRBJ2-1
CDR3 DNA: TGTGCCAGCAGGGGGGGGGCGGGTCTTTCCAATGAGCAGTTCTTC
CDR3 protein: CASRGGAGLSNEQFF

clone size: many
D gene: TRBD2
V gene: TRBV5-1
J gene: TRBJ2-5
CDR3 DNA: TGCGCCAGCAGCTTGGGGCCAGCGGGAAAACAAGAGACCCAGTACTTC
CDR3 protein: CASSLGPAGKQETQYF

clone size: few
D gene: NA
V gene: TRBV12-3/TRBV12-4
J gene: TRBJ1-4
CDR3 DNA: TGTGCCAGCAGTTCGGGGGGCAGGTTAAATGAAAAACTGTTTTTT
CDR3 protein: CASSSGGRLNEKLFF